The 19 T cell receptor beta chains in this list originate from one sample, sequenced in a study of cytomegalovirus exposure and HLA in healthy donors (dated by TCRdb to 2017 to 2019). To prepare the library, the immunoSEQ multiplex PCR assay was applied. For the multiplex PCR, a mixture combining 60 forward primers for TCR Vbeta segments and 13 reverse primers for TCR Jbeta segments was used. The source is immuneACCESS, and TCRdb retained only in-frame sequences with V and J called. Part of the clones is not carried over; for the studies checked, unresolved V genes explain less than half of this, and the remainder is unexplained. The sample table holds about 200,000 clones. Less than 0.9% of the sample comes from the top ten. The sample was PBMCs. The receptor source for this set is a boy between 10 and 17 years old in good health and CMV-seronegative.

J is TRBJ1-5 and V is TRBV12-5, with TRBD1 as a possible D gene (6 bases). The CDR3 has 16 amino acids. Deletions cut 0 bases from V and 2 bases from J, with 11 bases between. The germline V gene has CDR1 LGHNT and CDR2 FRNRAP. The CDR3 nucleotides read TGTGCTAGTGGTTTGGTGGACAGCGGAGGCAATCAGCCCCAGCATTTT. The encoded protein is CASGLVDSGGNQPQHF.

The chain uses TRBV15 and TRBJ2-2; D gene unclear. The CDR3 sequence is 14 residues long. Trimming took 5 bases from V and 2 from J, leaving 9 bases between them. CDR1 is LNHNV, CDR2 YYDKDF, per germline (reference sequence). CDR3 DNA sequence: TGTGCCACCAGCCTCGGTCAAAACACCGGGGAGCTGTTTTTT. It encodes CATSLGQNTGELFF.

CDR3 sequence: CAWSPQGTEQYF. CDR3 nucleotide sequence: TGTGCCTGGAGCCCTCAGGGGACCGAGCAGTACTTC. The V gene is TRBV30, the J gene TRBJ2-7; D perhaps matches TRBD1 (6 bases). V lost 3 bases to trimming and J lost 6 bases, with 12 bases between them. The CDR3 is 12 amino acids. CDR1 GTSNPN and CDR2 SVGIG come from the germline V gene (reference sequence).

The chain joins TRBV27 to TRBJ2-7; TRBD2 is a possible D gene (6 bases). CDR1 is MNHEY, CDR2 SMNVEV, per germline (reference sequence). The CDR3 contains 14 residues. The germline V and J ends were trimmed by 3 bases and 0 bases, with 9 bases remaining between them. CDR3 DNA: TGTGCCAGCAGTTTTGGGACTGACTCCTACGAGCAGTACTTC. Translation: CASSFGTDSYEQYF.

The V call is TRBV13, the J call TRBJ1-2; D gene ambiguous. This CDR3 has 16 residues. V was cut by 0 bases and J by 1 base, with 12 bases left in between. Per germline, CDR1 PRHDT and CDR2 FYEKMQ (reference sequence). The CDR3 DNA reads as TGTGCCAGCAGCTTAGGAGTGGAGGAGGGTAACTATGGCTACACCTTC. Translated, it gives CASSLGVEEGNYGYTF.

The chain has TRBV5-1 and TRBJ2-7; 10 bases are a match to TRBD1. Trimming cost V 4 bases and J 2 bases; bases outside gene matches: 9. The CDR3 loop spans 16 amino acids. CDR1 and CDR2 from the germline V gene are SGHRS and YFSETQ. The CDR3 coding sequence is TGCGCCAGCAGCCCCCAGGGACAGGGGTTCACCTACGAGCAGTACTTC. Translation: CASSPQGQGFTYEQYF.

This chain connects TRBV27 to TRBJ1-6, with TRBD1 matching 10 bases. CDR1 MNHEY and CDR2 SMNVEV come from the germline V gene (reference sequence). The CDR3 loop spans 17 amino acids. V lost 6 bases, J lost 8 bases, and 13 bases stayed unmatched. The CDR3 bases are TGTGCCAGCAGGCTAAAAGGGCGGGACAGGGGTTATTCACCCCTCCACTTT. This translates into CASRLKGRDRGYSPLHF.

The rearrangement joins TRBV5-1 to TRBJ2-2; D may be TRBD2 (5 bases). Deletions cut 0 bases from V and 6 bases from J, with 15 bases between. This CDR3 region has 16 residues. The germline gives CDR1 SGHRS, CDR2 YFSETQ. CDR3 residues: CASSLASRGYAGELFF. The CDR3 DNA is TGCGCCAGCAGCTTGGCGAGCCGAGGGTACGCCGGGGAGCTGTTTTTT.

Here the CDR3 DNA reads TGTGCCAGCAGTTACTCGAGAAGGGGGCTGAAGGATGAGCAGTTCTTC. Its protein product is CASSYSRRGLKDEQFF. The rearrangement joins TRBV6-5 to TRBJ2-1, with 7 bases that match TRBD1. Germline V lookup: CDR1 MNHEY, CDR2 SVGAGI. V lost 0 bases and J lost 8; bases outside the gene matches: 10. This CDR3 is built from 16 residues.

The CDR3 nucleotides read TGCGCCAGCAGTGAAAACAGCTTCATCTACGAGCAGTACTTC. It encodes CASSENSFIYEQYF. The chain couples TRBV10-1 to TRBJ2-7; no firm D call. Germline V gene sequence: CDR1 WNHNN, CDR2 SYGVQD (reference sequence). Trimming stripped 3 bases from V and 3 bases from J, with 12 bases between. CDR3 length: 14 amino acids.

The V gene is TRBV2, the J gene TRBJ1-2; D not certain. The CDR3 extends over 16 amino acids. The V gene lost 3 bases and the J gene lost 4 bases, with 18 bases spanning the gap. Germline assignment: CDR1 SNHLY and CDR2 FYNNEI. In DNA, the CDR3 is TGTGCCAGCAGTGAGTTCCGAGTGTCTCACGCCTATGGCTACACCTTC. Encoded protein: CASSEFRVSHAYGYTF.

The chain carries TRBV5-1 and TRBJ2-5, with 7 bases lining up with TRBD2. The germline V gene has CDR1 SGHRS and CDR2 YFSETQ. The ends lost 0 bases at V and 4 bases at J; junction bases unmatched: 9. The CDR3 covers 16 residues. The CDR3 DNA reads as TGCGCCAGCAGCTTGGGCCCTAACAGCGGGATAGAGACCCAGTACTTC. Its protein product is CASSLGPNSGIETQYF.

This chain uses TRBV9 with TRBJ2-5, with 13 bases matching TRBD2. V lost 3 bases, J lost 5 bases, and 7 bases stayed unmatched. This CDR3 has 16 amino acids. The germline gives CDR1 SGDLS, CDR2 YYNGEE. The CDR3 region is CASSALLAGGHETQYF. CDR3 nucleotides: TGTGCCAGCAGCGCCTTACTAGCGGGGGGGCACGAGACCCAGTACTTC.

The chain links TRBV4-3 to TRBJ2-1, with TRBD2 identical over 11 bases. Germline trimming cut 1 base from V and 0 bases from J; bases unmatched to any gene: 8. CDR1 is LGHNA, CDR2 YSLEER, per germline. The CDR3 is made up of 19 amino acids. In DNA form, the CDR3 reads TGCGCCAGCAGCCAAGGCGAGCCTAGCGGGGGGAGCTCCTACAATGAGCAGTTCTTC. It codes for CASSQGEPSGGSSYNEQFF.

V gene TRBV7-9 combines with J gene TRBJ2-1, with 9 nucleotides matching TRBD1. The CDR3 consists of 15 residues. Trimming removed 0 bases from V and 7 bases from J; junction bases left unmatched: 4. CDR1 and CDR2 (germline): SEHNR, FQNEAQ (reference sequence). CDR3 residues: CASSLAGTGFNEQFF. CDR3 DNA sequence: TGTGCCAGCAGCTTAGCAGGGACAGGGTTTAATGAGCAGTTCTTC.

The chain is built from TRBV6-5 and TRBJ1-1; D gene unclear. The CDR3 length is 13 residues. Deletions cut 2 bases from V and 0 bases from J, with 4 bases between. In germline, CDR1 is MNHEY, CDR2 SVGAGI. In DNA, the CDR3 is TGTGCCAGCAGTTACGAGATGAACACTGAAGCTTTCTTT. It codes for CASSYEMNTEAFF.

The chain uses TRBV29-1 and TRBJ1-1; 7 positions agree with TRBD1. The V gene end was trimmed by 7 bases and the J gene end by 2 bases; junction bases not matched to a gene: 10. This CDR3 contains 14 residues. CDR1 and CDR2 (germline): SQVTM, ANQGSEA. CDR3 DNA sequence: TGCAGCGCAACTGCGACAGGGTTAAACACTGAAGCTTTCTTT. Protein: CSATATGLNTEAFF.

The chain links TRBV4-3 to TRBJ2-7, with D tentatively TRBD1 (5 bases). Deletions cut 0 bases from V and 6 bases from J, with 15 bases between. This CDR3 region has 15 residues. The V gene's germline CDR1 is LGHNA and CDR2 YSLEER. The chain's CDR3 is CASSQDGQKGREQYF. CDR3 in DNA: TGCGCCAGCAGCCAAGATGGGCAGAAGGGGCGCGAGCAGTACTTC.

The CDR3 DNA follows: TGTGCCATCAGTGAAAGGGGGGGCTATGGCTACACCTTC. Protein sequence: CAISERGGYGYTF. The chain has TRBV10-3 and TRBJ1-2, with TRBD1 as a possible D gene (6 bases). The CDR3 spans 13 residues. V lost 3 bases and J lost 4, with 9 bases in between. CDR1 and CDR2 from the germline V gene are ENHRY and SYGVKD.